This is a list of T cell receptor beta chains from one sample in a study of T cells in Graves' hyperthyroidism and ophthalmopathy. From the multiplex PCR reads, TCRdb called clonotypes with MiXCR, one entry per CDR3 protein. The data show 550,000 to 700,000 distinct CDR3 sequences, around 46% seen once. Sequenced input: peripheral blood or thyroid tissue (not recorded which). Every receptor here comes from an adult woman with Graves' disease, either hyperthyroidism or ophthalmopathy (not recorded which). Each CDR3 is given without its conserved first and last residue. The order of the fields is J gene, D gene, V gene, CDR3 protein. A D gene is named only where the DNA matches it firmly.

J gene: TRBJ1-2
D gene: .
V gene: TRBV5-1
CDR3 protein: ASSRAGAESEGYT

J gene: TRBJ2-7
D gene: .
V gene: TRBV10-3
CDR3 protein: AISSKLDREGTYEQY

J gene: TRBJ1-4
D gene: TRBD1
V gene: TRBV29-1
CDR3 protein: SVVGTGDPLGEKLF

J gene: TRBJ1-1
D gene: .
V gene: TRBV19
CDR3 protein: ASSPKVRNTEAF

J gene: TRBJ1-2
D gene: TRBD1
V gene: TRBV29-1
CDR3 protein: SVADRAGYGYT

J gene: TRBJ1-6
D gene: .
V gene: TRBV14
CDR3 protein: ASSIGANSPLH

J gene: TRBJ2-7
D gene: .
V gene: TRBV10-3
CDR3 protein: AISALWGRTTSIYEQY

J gene: TRBJ2-7
D gene: .
V gene: TRBV2
CDR3 protein: ASSGQGYGYEQY

J gene: TRBJ1-6
D gene: .
V gene: TRBV12-3/TRBV12-4
CDR3 protein: ASSPGRGYSPLH

J gene: TRBJ2-5
D gene: .
V gene: TRBV30
CDR3 protein: AWSAAQRRETQY

J gene: TRBJ1-1
D gene: .
V gene: TRBV7-9
CDR3 protein: ASSLRSGEAF

J gene: TRBJ2-7
D gene: .
V gene: TRBV29-1
CDR3 protein: SVEGTGTNYEQY

J gene: TRBJ1-1
D gene: .
V gene: TRBV27
CDR3 protein: ASSGQKNTEAF

J gene: TRBJ1-6
D gene: TRBD1
V gene: TRBV20-1
CDR3 protein: SATEGGAGSQPLH

J gene: TRBJ1-1
D gene: TRBD1
V gene: TRBV29-1
CDR3 protein: SVALRDRGYTEAF

J gene: TRBJ1-5
D gene: .
V gene: TRBV20-1
CDR3 protein: SARTSTGLSQPQH

J gene: TRBJ1-1
D gene: .
V gene: TRBV20-1
CDR3 protein: SASDRHGNTEAF

J gene: TRBJ2-7
D gene: .
V gene: TRBV20-1
CDR3 protein: SASPGATYEQY

J gene: TRBJ1-3
D gene: .
V gene: TRBV9
CDR3 protein: ASSVAGDSRNTIY

J gene: TRBJ1-4
D gene: .
V gene: TRBV5-8
CDR3 protein: ASSSGRGLPNEKLF

J gene: TRBJ2-5
D gene: .
V gene: TRBV7-9
CDR3 protein: ASTSAPKTQY

J gene: TRBJ2-2
D gene: TRBD2
V gene: TRBV7-8
CDR3 protein: ASSPGAGGTNTGELF

J gene: TRBJ2-7
D gene: TRBD2
V gene: TRBV7-2
CDR3 protein: ASSFSGPTTSYEQY

J gene: TRBJ1-3
D gene: .
V gene: TRBV10-3
CDR3 protein: AIGPRAGNTIY

J gene: TRBJ1-2
D gene: .
V gene: TRBV7-9
CDR3 protein: ASSFPRAGLSGNT

J gene: TRBJ2-7
D gene: .
V gene: TRBV28
CDR3 protein: ASSPTRSYEQY

J gene: TRBJ2-5
D gene: TRBD2
V gene: TRBV9
CDR3 protein: ASSEGAGEETQY

J gene: TRBJ1-5
D gene: .
V gene: TRBV15
CDR3 protein: ATSGSPSGREWETQH

J gene: TRBJ1-6
D gene: TRBD1
V gene: TRBV7-2
CDR3 protein: ASRRTGGDSPLH

J gene: TRBJ1-5
D gene: .
V gene: TRBV19
CDR3 protein: ASSIGFEFQPQH

J gene: TRBJ2-1
D gene: .
V gene: TRBV7-9
CDR3 protein: ASSPGPDYEQF

J gene: TRBJ1-5
D gene: .
V gene: TRBV7-9
CDR3 protein: ASSLDSLNQPQH

J gene: TRBJ2-7
D gene: TRBD2
V gene: TRBV7-6
CDR3 protein: ASSLGLGLAGRYEQY

J gene: TRBJ2-6
D gene: TRBD2
V gene: TRBV11-2
CDR3 protein: ASSLGGQANVLT